These 4 T cell receptor beta chains originate from one sample sequenced in a study of cytomegalovirus exposure and HLA in healthy donors. Amplification used 60 Vbeta primers and 13 Jbeta primers. Profiling relied on immunoSEQ multiplex PCR, and the TCRdb table lists in-frame clones only, not all of them. The profile shows 140,000 or so clones, 61% of them singletons. Material: PBMCs. These receptors all stem from a male donor in good health and CMV-seronegative.

This clone was recorded only once. V gene TRBV5-4 combines with J gene TRBJ1-4, with D hard to call. In germline, CDR1 is SGHNT, CDR2 YYREEE (reference sequence). V was clipped by 4 bases and J by 6 bases, with 13 bases between them. This CDR3 has 14 amino acids. The CDR3 nucleotides read TGTGCCAGCAGCCCGGGTATACGGGATGAAAAACTGTTTTTT. Its translation: CASSPGIRDEKLFF.

The rearrangement uses TRBV29-1 and TRBJ2-1, with 10 bases fitting TRBD2. Per the germline V gene, CDR1 is SQVTM and CDR2 is ANQGSEA. J gave up 4 bases and V 3 bases, and 9 bases lay outside the gene matches. CDR3 size: 16 residues. The CDR3, as DNA: TGCAGCGTTGATTTTTCTGCTAGCGGGGGATACAATGAGCAGTTCTTC. Encoded protein: CSVDFSASGGYNEQFF.

J is TRBJ1-4 and V is TRBV29-1; D is undetermined. The CDR3 is made up of 12 amino acids. With 0 bases removed from V and 11 bases from J, the gap between germline ends came to 10 bases. Germline values: CDR1 SQVTM, CDR2 ANQGSEA. The CDR3 bases are TGCAGCGTTGAAGATTTGGGCTGGAAACTGTTTTTT. This codes for CSVEDLGWKLFF.

The rearrangement links TRBV6-6 to TRBJ2-5; D gene ambiguous. The germline V gene encodes CDR1 MNHNY and CDR2 SVGAGI (reference sequence). The CDR3 covers 14 residues. Trimming left V 5 bases short and J 3 bases short, with 13 bases between. CDR3 residues: CASSTTNQKETQYF. The CDR3 nucleotides are TGTGCCAGCAGTACAACCAACCAAAAAGAGACCCAGTACTTC.